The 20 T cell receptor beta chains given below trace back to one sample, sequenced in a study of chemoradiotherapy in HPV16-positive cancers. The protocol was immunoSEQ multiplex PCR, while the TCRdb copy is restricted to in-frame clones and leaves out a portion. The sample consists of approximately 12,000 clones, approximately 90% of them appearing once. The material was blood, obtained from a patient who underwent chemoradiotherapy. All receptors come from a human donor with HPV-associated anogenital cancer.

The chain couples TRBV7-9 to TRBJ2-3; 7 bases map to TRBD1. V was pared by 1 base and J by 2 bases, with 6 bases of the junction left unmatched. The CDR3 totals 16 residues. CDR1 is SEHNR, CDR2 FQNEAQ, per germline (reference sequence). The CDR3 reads CASSLGYRGVTDTQYF. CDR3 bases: TGTGCCAGCAGCTTAGGGTACAGGGGAGTCACAGATACGCAGTATTTT.

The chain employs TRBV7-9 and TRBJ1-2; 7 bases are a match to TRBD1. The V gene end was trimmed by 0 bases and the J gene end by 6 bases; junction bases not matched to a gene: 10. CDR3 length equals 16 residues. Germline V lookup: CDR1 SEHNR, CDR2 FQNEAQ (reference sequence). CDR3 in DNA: TGTGCCAGCAGCTTAGCCTACACCGACAGGGCCGATGGCTACACCTTC. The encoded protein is CASSLAYTDRADGYTF.

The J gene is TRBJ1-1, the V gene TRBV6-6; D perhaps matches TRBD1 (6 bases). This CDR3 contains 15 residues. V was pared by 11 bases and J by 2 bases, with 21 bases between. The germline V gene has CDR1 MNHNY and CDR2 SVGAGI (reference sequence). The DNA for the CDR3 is TGTGCCTCCTCCAGGGGTCTGGACGGAAACACTGAAGCTTTCTTT. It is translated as CASSRGLDGNTEAFF.

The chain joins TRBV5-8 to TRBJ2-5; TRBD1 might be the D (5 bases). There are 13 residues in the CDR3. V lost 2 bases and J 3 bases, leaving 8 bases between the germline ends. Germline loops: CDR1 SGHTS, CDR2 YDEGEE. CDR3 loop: CASSFGHKETQYF. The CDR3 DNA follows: TGTGCCAGCAGCTTCGGACATAAAGAGACCCAGTACTTC.

CDR3 in DNA: TGCGCCAGCAGCTCACCAGGGGTGCGCACTGAAGCTTTCTTT. This encodes CASSSPGVRTEAFF. The chain couples TRBV5-1 to TRBJ1-1; D is possibly TRBD1 (6 bases). The CDR3 consists of 14 residues. CDR1 is SGHRS, CDR2 YFSETQ, per germline. The ends were cut back, 3 bases at V and 4 bases at J, with 13 bases in the middle.

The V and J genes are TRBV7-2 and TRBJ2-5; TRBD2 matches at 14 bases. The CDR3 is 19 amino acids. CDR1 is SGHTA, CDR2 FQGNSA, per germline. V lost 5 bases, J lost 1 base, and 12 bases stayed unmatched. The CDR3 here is CASSRPSRGTSGGQETQYF. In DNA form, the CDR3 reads TGTGCCAGCAGCCGACCGAGTAGAGGGACTAGCGGGGGCCAAGAGACCCAGTACTTC.

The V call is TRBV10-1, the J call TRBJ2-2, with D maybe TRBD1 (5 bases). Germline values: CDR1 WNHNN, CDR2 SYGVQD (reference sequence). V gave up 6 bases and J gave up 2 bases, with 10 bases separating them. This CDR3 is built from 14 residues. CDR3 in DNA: TGCGCCAGCAGAGGGCAGGGCAACACCGGGGAGCTGTTTTTT. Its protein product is CASRGQGNTGELFF.

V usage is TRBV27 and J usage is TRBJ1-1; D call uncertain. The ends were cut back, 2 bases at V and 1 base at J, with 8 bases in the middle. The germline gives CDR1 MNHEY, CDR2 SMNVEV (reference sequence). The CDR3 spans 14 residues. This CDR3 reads CASSLAGRNTEAFF. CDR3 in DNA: TGTGCCAGCAGTTTAGCGGGCCGGAACACTGAAGCTTTCTTT.

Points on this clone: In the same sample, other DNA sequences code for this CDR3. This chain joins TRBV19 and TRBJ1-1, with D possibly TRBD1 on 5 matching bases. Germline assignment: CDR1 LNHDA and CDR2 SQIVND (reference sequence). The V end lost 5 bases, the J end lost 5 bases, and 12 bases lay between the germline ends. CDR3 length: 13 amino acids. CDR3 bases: TGTGCCAGTAGTCCCGGGGCGGGAACTGAAGCTTTCTTT. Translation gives CASSPGAGTEAFF.

The CDR3 DNA sequence: TGTGCCAGCAGCTCCCGACAGGGGGCTGGGGCCAACGTCCTGACTTTC. Translation gives CASSSRQGAGANVLTF. The chain carries TRBV11-3 and TRBJ2-6; 9 nucleotides line up with TRBD1. V lost 4 bases and J lost 2; bases outside the gene matches: 3. CDR3 size: 16 residues. Germline V gives CDR1 SGHNT, CDR2 YENEEA.

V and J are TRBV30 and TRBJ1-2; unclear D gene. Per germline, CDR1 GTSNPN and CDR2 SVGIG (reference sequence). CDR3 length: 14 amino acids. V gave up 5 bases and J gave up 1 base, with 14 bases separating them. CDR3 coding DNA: TGTGCCTGGCGCCGGCGAGCCCGTAACTATGGCTACACCTTC. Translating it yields CAWRRRARNYGYTF.

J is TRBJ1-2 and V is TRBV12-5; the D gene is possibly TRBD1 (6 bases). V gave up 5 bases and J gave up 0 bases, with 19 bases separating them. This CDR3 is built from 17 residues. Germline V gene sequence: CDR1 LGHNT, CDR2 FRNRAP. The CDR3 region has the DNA TGTGCTAGTGGTACCGCCTCCTTGAGGGGGTCTAACTATGGCTACACCTTC. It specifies CASGTASLRGSNYGYTF.

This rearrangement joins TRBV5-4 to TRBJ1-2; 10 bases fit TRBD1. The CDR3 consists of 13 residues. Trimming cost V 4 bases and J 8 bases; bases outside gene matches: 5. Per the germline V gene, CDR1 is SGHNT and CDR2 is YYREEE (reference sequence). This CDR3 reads CASSRQGAWGYTF. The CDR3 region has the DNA TGTGCCAGCAGCCGACAGGGGGCGTGGGGCTACACCTTC.

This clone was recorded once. CDR3 bases: TGCGCCAGCAGCCCCGACGGGAACTATGGCTACACCTTC. This codes for CASSPDGNYGYTF. This chain joins TRBV5-1 and TRBJ1-2; no definite D call. CDR3 length: 13 residues. Germline V gives CDR1 SGHRS, CDR2 YFSETQ. V was pared by 4 bases and J by 2 bases, with 9 bases between.

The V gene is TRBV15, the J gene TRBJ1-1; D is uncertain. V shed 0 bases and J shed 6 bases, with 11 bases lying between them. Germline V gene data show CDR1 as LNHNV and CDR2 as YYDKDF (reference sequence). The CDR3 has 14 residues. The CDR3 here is CATSRDRASAEAFF. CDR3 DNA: TGTGCCACCAGCAGAGATCGGGCGTCGGCTGAAGCTTTCTTT.

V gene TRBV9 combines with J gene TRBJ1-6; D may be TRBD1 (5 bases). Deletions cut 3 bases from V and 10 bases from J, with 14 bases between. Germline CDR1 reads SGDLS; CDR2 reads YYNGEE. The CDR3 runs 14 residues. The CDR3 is CASSAPGGGSPLHF. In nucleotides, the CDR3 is TGTGCCAGCAGCGCCCCCGGGGGTGGGTCACCCCTCCACTTT.

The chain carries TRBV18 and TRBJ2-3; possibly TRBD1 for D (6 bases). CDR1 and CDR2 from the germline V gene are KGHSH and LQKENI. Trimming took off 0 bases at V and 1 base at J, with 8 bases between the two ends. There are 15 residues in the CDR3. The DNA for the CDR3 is TGTGCCAGCTCACCACCGGGGGCCCGCACAGATACGCAGTATTTT. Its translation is CASSPPGARTDTQYF.

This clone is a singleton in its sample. This CDR3 reads CATSRGTGELFF. CDR3 sequence (DNA): TGTGCCACCAGCAGGGGGACGGGGGAGCTGTTTTTT. The V and J genes are TRBV15 and TRBJ2-2; D is tentatively TRBD1 or TRBD2 (5 bases each). The CDR3 is 12 residues long. Trimming left V 3 bases short and J 8 bases short, with 7 bases between. CDR1 is LNHNV, CDR2 YYDKDF, per germline (reference sequence).

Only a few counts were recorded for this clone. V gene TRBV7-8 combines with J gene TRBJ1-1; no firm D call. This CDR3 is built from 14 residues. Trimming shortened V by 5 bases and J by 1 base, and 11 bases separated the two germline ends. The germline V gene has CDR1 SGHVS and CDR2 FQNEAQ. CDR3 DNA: TGTGCCAGCAGCCTCAGGATGGGGAACACTGAAGCTTTCTTT. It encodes CASSLRMGNTEAFF. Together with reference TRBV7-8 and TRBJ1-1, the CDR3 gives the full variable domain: GAGVSQSPRYKVAKRGQDVALRCDPISGHVSLFWYQQALGQGPEFLTYFQNEAQLDKSGLPSDRFFAERPEGSVSTLKIQRTQQEDSAVYLCASSLRMGNTEAFFGQGTRLTVV.

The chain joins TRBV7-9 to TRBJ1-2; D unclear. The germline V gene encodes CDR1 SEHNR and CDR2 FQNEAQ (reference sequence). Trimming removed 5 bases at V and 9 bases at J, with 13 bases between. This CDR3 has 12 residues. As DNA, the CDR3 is TGTGCCAGCAGCCTAAACAGCCTTAGCTACACCTTC. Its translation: CASSLNSLSYTF.